The rows below give T cell receptor beta chains drawn from one sample of a study of radiotherapy plus CTLA-4 blockade in lung cancer. Profiling relied on immunoSEQ multiplex PCR, and the TCRdb table lists in-frame clones only, not all of them. The data contain more than 90,000 clones, 70% to 85% of them singletons. The specimen was peripheral blood, collected from a patient treated with radiotherapy plus ipilimumab. The receptors were gathered from a human donor with non-small cell lung cancer that progressed on radiotherapy plus ipilimumab. Some clones in this sample may be carry-over from other donors' samples. The CDR3 runs from the conserved cysteine through the conserved F or W. Each record gives: CDR3 length, clone size, D gene, V gene, J gene, CDR3 DNA, CDR3 protein. D genes are given only for firm matches. Clone size, where shown, is once, few, many, or a class for clones that have expanded.

>12|NA|NA|TRBV29-1|TRBJ2-3
TGCAGCGTCTCCGCCACCACAGATACGCAGTATTTT
CSVSATTDTQYF
>13|NA|NA|TRBV27|TRBJ2-7
TGTGCCAGCAGTCCGACGCAAACCTACGAGCAGTACTTC
CASSPTQTYEQYF
>13|NA|TRBD1|TRBV10-3|TRBJ2-1
TGTGCCATCAGTGACCAAGACAGGGCAGTTCAGTTCTTC
CAISDQDRAVQFF
>17|NA|NA|TRBV7-9|TRBJ2-3
TGTGCCAGCAGTCACATTCAGGGGGGCCTACTCCCAGATACGCAGTATTTT
CASSHIQGGLLPDTQYF
>13|NA|TRBD1|TRBV7-3|TRBJ1-4
TGTGCCAGCAGCAGGGGGCTAGGTGAAAAACTGTTTTTT
CASSRGLGEKLFF
>16|NA|NA|TRBV5-1|TRBJ2-1
TGCGCCAGCAGCTCAGGGGCGGGGGCCTCCTACAATGAGCAGTTCTTC
CASSSGAGASYNEQFF
>15|few|NA|TRBV4-1|TRBJ2-2
TGCGCCAGCAGCCAACCGAGTGGGAACACCGGGGAGCTGTTTTTT
CASSQPSGNTGELFF
>15|few|NA|TRBV5-1|TRBJ2-2
TGCGCCAGCAGCTCCGGGACCTCGAACACCGGGGAGCTGTTTTTT
CASSSGTSNTGELFF
>11|NA|NA|TRBV11-1|TRBJ1-1
TGTGCCAGCAGCTTAGCTGCTGAAGCTTTCTTT
CASSLAAEAFF
>14|NA|NA|TRBV7-9|TRBJ1-1
TGTGCCAGCAGTTACTCTGCCGTGAACACTGAAGCTTTCTTT
CASSYSAVNTEAFF
>15|NA|NA|TRBV4-2|TRBJ1-5
TGTGCCAGCAGCCAAGAGTACGGTGGCAATCAGCCCCAGCATTTT
CASSQEYGGNQPQHF
>11|NA|NA|TRBV6-6|TRBJ1-2
TGTGCCAGCAGCCCAGGGTCGGGCTACACCTTC
CASSPGSGYTF
>16|NA|NA|TRBV7-2|TRBJ1-2
TGTGCCAGCAGCACGAGACAGGTCGTAGAAAACTATGGCTACACCTTC
CASSTRQVVENYGYTF
>15|NA|NA|TRBV7-2|TRBJ1-4
TGTGCCAGCAGCCAGCTTGGGCGACTAATAGAAAAACTGTTTTTT
CASSQLGRLIEKLFF
>16|NA|TRBD2|TRBV7-6|TRBJ2-5
TGTGCCAGCAGCTTAGGGCTAGCGGGGACCCAAGAGACCCAGTACTTC
CASSLGLAGTQETQYF
>12|NA|NA|TRBV29-1|TRBJ2-7
TGCAGCGTTGTTCCAGACACCTACGAGCAGTACTTC
CSVVPDTYEQYF
>15|NA|NA|TRBV4-1|TRBJ2-1
TGCGCCAGCAGCCTAGCGCAGAGCTCCTACAATGAGCAGTTCTTC
CASSLAQSSYNEQFF
>16|many|NA|TRBV4-1|TRBJ1-1
TGCGCCAGCAGCCAAGTTGTCTTGGGGTCTCGTACTGAAGCTTTCTTT
CASSQVVLGSRTEAFF
>17|NA|TRBD1|TRBV4-2|TRBJ1-1
TGTGCCAGCAGCTCACCTTCCGGGACAGCCATGAACACTGAAGCTTTCTTT
CASSSPSGTAMNTEAFF
>14|NA|TRBD1|TRBV11-2|TRBJ2-5
TGTGCCAGCAGCTGGGACAGGGATTTGGAGACCCAGTACTTC
CASSWDRDLETQYF
>16|NA|TRBD1|TRBV6-1|TRBJ1-1
TGTGCCAGCAGTGCGGGACAGGCTCTGATGGTGACTGAAGCTTTCTTT
CASSAGQALMVTEAFF
>15|NA|NA|TRBV6-5|TRBJ1-1
TGTGCCAGCAGTTACTCTAATAGCAGGGACACTGAAGCTTTCTTT
CASSYSNSRDTEAFF
>17|NA|TRBD1|TRBV4-1|TRBJ2-7
TGCGCCAGCAGCTATGCCCCCCCGGGACAGGTTGTTTGGGAGCAGTACTTC
CASSYAPPGQVVWEQYF
>14|NA|NA|TRBV5-4|TRBJ1-5
TGTGCCAGCAGCTTGGGGGGTAGCAATCAGCCCCAGCATTTT
CASSLGGSNQPQHF
>13|few|NA|TRBV7-2|TRBJ2-1
TGTGCCAGCAGCGCTAACCCCGGGACTGGGGAGTTCTTC
CASSANPGTGEFF
>16|NA|NA|TRBV27|TRBJ1-2
TGTGCCAGCAGGTCGGGTTCGGACATATATAACTATGGCTACACCTTC
CASRSGSDIYNYGYTF
>14|once|NA|TRBV27|TRBJ1-2
TGTGCCAGCAGTTTATCAGGCAGGGCCCGGGGCTACACCTTC
CASSLSGRARGYTF
>16|NA|NA|TRBV18|TRBJ2-7
TGTGCCAGCTCACCAACGATGGCGACGCCACCAAGTGGGCAGTACTTC
CASSPTMATPPSGQYF
>13|NA|NA|TRBV15|TRBJ2-1
TGTGCCACCAGCCGACAGCTTTACAATGAGCAGTTCTTC
CATSRQLYNEQFF
>14|NA|TRBD1|TRBV6-5|TRBJ1-5
TGTGCCAGCGTACAGGGGGCGAGCAATCAGCCCCAGCATTTT
CASVQGASNQPQHF
>15|NA|NA|TRBV5-1|TRBJ1-4
TGCGCCAGCAGTCCATTGTCGGGGGGCAGTGAAAAACTGTTTTTT
CASSPLSGGSEKLFF
>13|NA|NA|TRBV11-3|TRBJ1-1
TGTGCCAGCAGCTCGTCCCAAGACACTGAAGCTTTCTTT
CASSSSQDTEAFF
>18|NA|NA|TRBV6-1|TRBJ1-2
TGTGCCAGCAGTGAAGCGGGAACAGGAGTTTCACTTAACTATGGCTACACCTTC
CASSEAGTGVSLNYGYTF
>14|NA|NA|TRBV7-3|TRBJ2-2
TGTGCCAGTACAACGGACAGTTTTACCGGGGAGCTGTTTTTT
CASTTDSFTGELFF
>17|NA|NA|TRBV11-2|TRBJ1-2
TGTGCCAGCAGCTTAAGACACTCGACAGCGGGGGACTATGGCTACACCTTC
CASSLRHSTAGDYGYTF
>14|NA|NA|TRBV7-9|TRBJ2-3
TGTGCCAGCAGCCCTATGGGCAGCACAGATACGCAGTATTTT
CASSPMGSTDTQYF
>16|NA|TRBD1|TRBV11-2|TRBJ1-2
TGTGCCAGCAGCCAGGGGGGTGGGGGCGCCGGGTATGGCTACACCTTC
CASSQGGGGAGYGYTF
>12|NA|TRBD1|TRBV19|TRBJ1-1
TGTGCCAGTAGCAGGGGGGGGTCATATGCTTTCTTT
CASSRGGSYAFF
>12|NA|NA|TRBV7-9|TRBJ1-2
TGTGCCAGCAGCTTAGGTTCCGGTGGCTACACCTTC
CASSLGSGGYTF
>12|few|TRBD1|TRBV28|TRBJ2-5
TGTGCCAGCAGCAGGACAGGGGAGACCCAGTACTTC
CASSRTGETQYF
>13|NA|NA|TRBV7-3|TRBJ2-5
TGTGCCAGCAGCTTCGGCCGCCAAGAGACCCAGTACTTC
CASSFGRQETQYF
>13|few|TRBD1|TRBV10-3|TRBJ2-7
TGTGCCATCAGTGAAGGGGGCCTCTACGAGCAGTACTTC
CAISEGGLYEQYF
>16|once|TRBD1|TRBV18|TRBJ1-6
TGTGCCAGCTCACCAGGAATGGACAGGGGCAATTCACCCCTCCACTTT
CASSPGMDRGNSPLHF
>14|NA|NA|TRBV7-3|TRBJ1-1
TGTGCCAGCAGCTTAGGAGGGGAAAACACTGAAGCTTTCTTT
CASSLGGENTEAFF
>12|NA|TRBD2|TRBV2|TRBJ2-1
TGTGCCAGCAGCCGAGGGCGGGGGGAGCAGTTCTTC
CASSRGRGEQFF
>15|NA|NA|TRBV11-1|TRBJ2-5
TGTGCCAGCAGCTTAACCACCGGGACTCAAGAGACCCAGTACTTC
CASSLTTGTQETQYF
>14|NA|NA|TRBV6-6|TRBJ2-7
TGTGCCAGCGGGGAGATAGGGGAGACCTACGAGCAGTACTTC
CASGEIGETYEQYF
>14|once|TRBD2|TRBV2|TRBJ2-5
TGTGCCAGCAGTGCTACTAGCGGGGGGTTGACCCAGTACTTC
CASSATSGGLTQYF
>13|few|NA|TRBV7-8|TRBJ1-6
TGTGCCAGCAGGGACAGTAATAATTCACCCCTCCACTTT
CASRDSNNSPLHF
>15|NA|TRBD1|TRBV5-6|TRBJ1-4
TGTGCCAGCAGCAGCCCGGGACAGGGAGGTGAAAAACTGTTTTTT
CASSSPGQGGEKLFF
>15|NA|NA|TRBV2|TRBJ1-3
TGTGCCAGCAGTGCCTACTTTACCTCTGGAAACACCATATATTTT
CASSAYFTSGNTIYF
>13|NA|NA|TRBV27|TRBJ2-1
TGTGCCAGCACCCCCCTAATGGGGGCTGGACAGTTCTTC
CASTPLMGAGQFF
>11|NA|NA|TRBV28|TRBJ1-2
TGTGCCAGCAGGGTTTACTATGGCTACACCTTC
CASRVYYGYTF
>13|NA|TRBD1|TRBV4-3|TRBJ1-2
TGCGCCAGCAGCCAAGAACAGGGGTTTGGCTACACCTTC
CASSQEQGFGYTF
>15|NA|NA|TRBV4-2|TRBJ2-2
TGTGCCAGCAGCTTAAAACAGGTGAACACCGGGGAGCTGTTTTTT
CASSLKQVNTGELFF
>12|NA|NA|TRBV5-1|TRBJ2-5
TGCGCCAGCAGCCCATGGGGAGAGACCCAGTACTTC
CASSPWGETQYF
>14|NA|NA|TRBV28|TRBJ2-7
TGTGCCATAGGTCAAGGGGCAGCCGCCTACGAGCAGTACTTC
CAIGQGAAAYEQYF
>17|NA|TRBD1|TRBV5-1|TRBJ1-3
TGCGCCAGCAGCGCCGGACAGGGTCGCGGGTCTGGAAACACCATATATTTT
CASSAGQGRGSGNTIYF
>11|NA|NA|TRBV20-1|TRBJ2-5
TGCAGTGCTTCTAGGAGGGAGACCCAGTACTTC
CSASRRETQYF
>13|NA|NA|TRBV11-3|TRBJ2-3
TGTGCCAGCAGCTTAGTGGCAGACGATACGCAGTATTTT
CASSLVADDTQYF